This T cell receptor beta chain was retrieved from a study of OX40 agonist ivuxolimab in advanced cancers. Study information: An anti-OX40 (CD134) antibody with agonistic activity, ivuxolimab, was administered to patients. Patients treated during dose escalation were battling hepatocellular carcinoma, melanoma, renal cell or head and neck cancer. Averaging 60 years in age, with a range of roughly 20 to 90, the cohort was about 85% male. Study conclusions and caveats: Certain nonresponders additionally had low normalized T-cell clonal expansion.

As for this clone: Its antigen is as yet unknown.

Sequenced by immunoSEQ multiplex PCR; TCRdb stores in-frame clones only, minus some. The data show about 54,000 clones, just over 90% seen once. The receptor was isolated from an adult with an advanced solid tumor such as melanoma, head and neck, liver or kidney cancer. The material was CD4+ or CD8+ T cells sorted from blood, obtained in a trial of the OX40 agonist ivuxolimab.

CDR3 amino acids: CASSQAYGTTDFYEQYF. The CDR3 DNA reads as TGCGCCAGCAGCCAAGCTTATGGGACTACGGACTTCTACGAGCAGTACTTC. The chain recombines TRBV4-1 with TRBJ2-7; 7 bases match TRBD2. V gave up 1 base and J gave up 3 bases; unmatched junction bases: 12. The CDR3 is 17 amino acids. CDR1 MGHRA and CDR2 YSYEKL come from the germline V gene.